These 9 T cell receptor beta chains share one sample of origin, sequenced in a study of blood T cell repertoires in COVID-19. Data came from immunoSEQ multiplex PCR; TCRdb stores just in-frame clones and leaves some out. There are some 190,000 clones in the sample; approximately 81% occur only once, and 10% lies in the top ten. Specimen: peripheral blood. These receptors were obtained from a woman of 80 years or more with active or convalescent COVID-19.

The chain is built from TRBV12-3 or TRBV12-4 and TRBJ1-2; D unclear. V shed 3 bases and J shed 5 bases, with 10 bases lying between them. The CDR3 is 13 amino acids. CDR3 amino acids: CASSFQSLYGYTF. The CDR3 nucleotides are TGTGCCAGCAGTTTTCAGTCCCTTTATGGCTACACCTTC.

V and J are TRBV7-8 and TRBJ2-3; D gene ambiguous. The CDR3 has 16 amino acids. The V gene lost 2 bases and the J gene lost 4 bases, with 16 bases spanning the gap. Looked up from germline, CDR1 is SGHVS and CDR2 is FQNEAQ. The CDR3 bases are TGTGCCAGCAGCTTACTTCGGCGAGGTAATGCAGATACGCAGTATTTT. It yields the protein CASSLLRRGNADTQYF.

The J gene is TRBJ2-1, the V gene TRBV11-2; the D is unclear. The germline V gene encodes CDR1 SGHAT and CDR2 FQNNGV. V lost 0 bases and J 4 bases, leaving 4 bases between the germline ends. This CDR3 is built from 13 residues. The chain's CDR3 is CASSLDSYNEQFF. The CDR3 DNA sequence: TGTGCCAGCAGCTTAGACTCTTACAATGAGCAGTTCTTC.

The chain has TRBV3-1 (or the pseudogene TRBV3-2) and TRBJ1-2; D not certain. Trimming left V 0 bases short and J 4 bases short, with 15 bases between. CDR3 length: 16 residues. CDR1 is LGHDT, CDR2 YNNKEL, per germline (reference sequence). This chain's CDR3 is CASSQDSGRPLYGYTF. CDR3 nucleotides: TGTGCCAGCAGCCAAGACTCGGGGAGACCCCTCTATGGCTACACCTTC.

The chain joins TRBV27 to TRBJ1-1, with 9 positions matching TRBD1. Germline V gene sequence: CDR1 MNHEY, CDR2 SMNVEV (reference sequence). The CDR3 is 13 amino acids. With 6 bases clipped from V and 5 bases from J, the junction kept 4 bases outside the gene matches. The CDR3 DNA follows: TGTGCCAGCAGGACAGGGGGGGGGACTGAAGCTTTCTTT. It yields the protein CASRTGGGTEAFF.

The chain recombines TRBV5-1 with TRBJ1-5; TRBD1 might be the D (5 bases). The CDR3 consists of 15 residues. Germline V lookup: CDR1 SGHRS, CDR2 YFSETQ. The germline V and J ends were trimmed by 2 bases and 5 bases, with 14 bases remaining between them. CDR3 DNA sequence: TGCGCCAGCAGCTTAGCAGGGAATTACCATCAGCCCCAGCATTTT. Protein: CASSLAGNYHQPQHF.

This clone has only a few counts. V usage is TRBV7-9 and J usage is TRBJ1-2, with D possibly being TRBD1 (5 bases). The CDR3 length is 13 residues. Germline lookup yields CDR1 SEHNR and CDR2 FQNEAQ (reference sequence). V was trimmed by 5 bases and J by 8 bases, leaving 15 bases between them. CDR3 residues: CASSQTELRGYTF. The DNA for the CDR3 is TGTGCCAGCAGCCAGACAGAACTTCGGGGCTACACCTTC. Drawing the rest from reference TRBV7-9 and TRBJ1-2, the complete variable domain is DTGVSQNPRHKITKRGQNVTFRCDPISEHNRLYWYRQTLGQGPEFLTYFQNEAQLEKSRLLSDRFSAERPKGSFSTLEIQRTEQGDSAMYLCASSQTELRGYTFGSGTRLTVV.

The rearrangement links TRBV28 to TRBJ2-7, with D perhaps matching TRBD1 (5 bases). The V gene's germline CDR1 is MDHEN and CDR2 SYDVKM. With 5 bases removed from V and 3 bases from J, the gap between germline ends came to 17 bases. This CDR3 is built from 15 residues. The CDR3 region has the DNA TGTGCCAGCAGTCAATTTGGGGCTAGGGGCTACGAGCAGTACTTC. It translates to CASSQFGARGYEQYF.

This chain links TRBV6-5 with TRBJ1-5; D ambiguous. V was clipped by 8 bases and J by 0 bases, with 14 bases between them. CDR3 length: 15 residues. CDR1 is MNHEY and CDR2 is SVGAGI in the germline V gene. The CDR3 sequence: CASGLWAYSNQPQHF. The CDR3 DNA reads TGTGCCAGCGGCCTATGGGCTTATAGCAATCAGCCCCAGCATTTT.